A selection of T cell receptor beta chains follows, all from one sample in a study of blood T cell repertoires in COVID-19. TCRdb keeps only in-frame clones here, not all; method: immunoSEQ multiplex PCR. Here the sample spans about 310,000 clones, around 90% being singletons. The sample was peripheral blood. Receptors originate from a woman in her 30s with COVID-19, enrolled during active disease. Each CDR3 is given with its conserved first and last residue. The D gene is left open where the match is weak.

TRBD2 TRBJ2-3 TRBV5-4 CASSLAGLADTDTQYF TGTGCCAGCAGCTTGGCAGGGCTAGCGGACACAGATACGCAGTATTTT
TRBD1 TRBJ2-1 TRBV5-1 CASSLQGSSYNEQFF TGCGCCAGCAGCTTACAGGGGAGTTCCTACAATGAGCAGTTCTTC
TRBD1 TRBJ1-1 TRBV2 CASSQQGFGANTEAFF TGTGCCAGCAGTCAACAGGGGTTCGGAGCGAACACTGAAGCTTTCTTT
NA TRBJ1-1 TRBV15 CATSRDMKTEAFF TGTGCCACCAGCAGAGACATGAAGACAGAAGCTTTCTTT
NA TRBJ2-3 TRBV2 CASSGGDGKISTDTQYF TGTGCCAGCAGTGGGGGAGACGGGAAGATAAGCACAGATACGCAGTATTTT
NA TRBJ1-5 TRBV5-5 CASSFFQFSTEYQPQHF TGTGCCAGCAGCTTCTTCCAATTCTCGACAGAATATCAGCCCCAGCATTTT
TRBD2 TRBJ2-3 TRBV18 CASSPPGERESTDTQYF TGTGCCAGCTCACCACCCGGGGAGCGGGAAAGCACAGATACGCAGTATTTT
NA TRBJ1-1 TRBV19 CASSIDLGRDTEAFF TGTGCCAGTAGTATAGATCTAGGCAGAGACACTGAAGCTTTCTTT
NA TRBJ1-3 TRBV7-2 CASSQRQDRNTIYF TGTGCCAGCAGCCAGAGACAGGACCGAAACACCATATATTTT
NA TRBJ2-3 TRBV6-6 CASRRESTDTQYF TGTGCCAGCAGAAGGGAGAGCACAGATACGCAGTATTTT
NA TRBJ1-4 TRBV5-1 CASSLAGDIPEKLFF TGCGCCAGCAGCTTGGCAGGGGACATTCCTGAAAAACTGTTTTTT